This TCR beta chain originates from a study of blood T cell repertoires in COVID-19. The V gene lost 6 bases and the J gene lost 2 bases, with 10 bases spanning the gap. The CDR3 extends over 13 amino acids. Looked up from germline, CDR1 is MNHEY and CDR2 is SVGAGI. In the original processing: Counts of nucleated cells, estimated from reference gene primer amplification, were obtained. Clones were sequenced by immunoSEQ multiplex PCR, and TCRdb holds only the in-frame ones, with some missing. Clonal size and the V and J genes are those of that table, whereas D and trimming came from the DNA. Altogether approximately 46,000 clones are present, roughly 84% being singletons, with the ten largest covering approximately 13%. This clone was recorded once.

This TCR came from a woman between 65 and 79 years old in a cohort sampled during active COVID-19. The gene calls are TRBV6-5 and TRBJ1-1; D gene uncertain. The source material was peripheral blood. The CDR3 protein is CASRGPGNTEAFF. CDR3 in DNA: TGTGCCAGCAGAGGTCCGGGAAACACTGAAGCTTTCTTT.